A single sample is the source of the 19 T cell receptor beta chains below, sequenced in a study of Ad26.COV2.S vaccination and SARS-CoV-2 variants. TCRdb's table, derived via immunoSEQ multiplex PCR, lists solely in-frame clones and lacks some. Of approximately 140,000 clones in the sample, roughly 89% were seen once. The specimen comprised peripheral blood, sampled after recovery from COVID-19. The receptor source for this set is a human donor who had recovered from COVID-19.

The CDR3, as DNA: TGTGCCAGCAGCAAATATCGGCCCGCGAACACCGGGGAGCTGTTTTTT. Protein: CASSKYRPANTGELFF. The chain recombines TRBV21-1 with TRBJ2-2. TRBV21-1 is recorded as a pseudogene. This CDR3 has 16 amino acids.

The chain uses TRBV5-5 and TRBJ2-7; maybe TRBD2 (5 bases). CDR1 and CDR2 (germline): SGHKS, YYEKEE (reference sequence). The CDR3 runs 12 residues. V was clipped by 4 bases and J by 7 bases, with 12 bases between them. Written as DNA, the CDR3 is TGTGCCAGCAGCCCCTGGACGGGAGAGCAGTACTTC. It translates to CASSPWTGEQYF.

The chain joins TRBV11-2 to TRBJ2-7; the match to TRBD1 covers 8 bases. The germline CDR1 and CDR2 sequences are SGHAT and FQNNGV. V shed 5 bases and J 2 bases; nucleotides not matched to a gene: 11. The CDR3 spans 16 residues. CDR3 protein: CASSPLARQGPYEQYF. The CDR3 DNA is TGTGCCAGCAGCCCCCTGGCAAGACAGGGGCCCTACGAGCAGTACTTC.

This clone was observed a single time. The chain joins TRBV2 to TRBJ2-4; 12 bases fit TRBD2. Losses at the gene ends were 6 bases for V and 3 bases for J; bases not matched to a gene: 9. Germline-derived CDR1 and CDR2 are SNHLY and FYNNEI. The CDR3 consists of 17 residues. As DNA, the CDR3 is TGTGCCAGCAGAGGACTAGCGGGACCCGGCGACAAAAACATTCAGTACTTC. This encodes CASRGLAGPGDKNIQYF.

The sample holds a few counts of this clone. The chain joins TRBV6-2 or TRBV6-3 to TRBJ2-3; 8 positions match TRBD2. The CDR3 extends over 15 amino acids. V lost 4 bases, J lost 4 bases, and 7 bases stayed unmatched. Germline lookup yields CDR1 MNHEY and CDR2 SVGEGT. CDR3 amino acids: CASSLAGGGADTQYF. DNA for the CDR3: TGTGCCAGCAGTTTGGCGGGGGGAGGGGCAGATACGCAGTATTTT.

Only one count was recorded for this clone. The chain links TRBV4-3 to TRBJ1-1, with a weak D call TRBD1 (5 bases). V dropped 2 bases and J dropped 3 bases, with 13 bases sitting between them. The CDR3 has 15 amino acids. CDR1 LGHNA and CDR2 YSLEER come from the germline V gene. The DNA of the CDR3 is TGCGCCAGCAGCCAAATATGGGGGGGAGACACTGAAGCTTTCTTT. As protein: CASSQIWGGDTEAFF.

The chain uses TRBV18 and TRBJ1-1; no reliable D call. The V and J ends lost 9 bases and 6 bases respectively, with 17 bases between them. Germline assignment: CDR1 KGHSH and CDR2 LQKENI. The length of the CDR3 is 13 residues. This CDR3 reads CASKDFSNSEAFF. The CDR3 DNA follows: TGTGCCAGTAAGGATTTTTCTAACTCTGAAGCTTTCTTT.

The chain couples TRBV5-1 to TRBJ2-1; D is undetermined. CDR1 is SGHRS, CDR2 YFSETQ, per germline. The CDR3 runs to 12 residues. V lost 4 bases, J lost 8 bases, and 10 bases lay in between. CDR3 loop: CASSLPFDEQFF. The DNA for the CDR3 is TGCGCCAGCAGCCTCCCATTCGATGAGCAGTTCTTC.

A few counts support this clone. The V and J genes are TRBV11-2 and TRBJ2-7; no firm D call. V gave up 2 bases and J gave up 3 bases, with 17 bases separating them. CDR1 is SGHAT, CDR2 FQNNGV, per germline. CDR3 length equals 16 residues. CDR3 DNA sequence: TGTGCCAGCAGCTTATTCCGAGGCACGCCTAGCTACGAGCAGTACTTC. Translating gives CASSLFRGTPSYEQYF.

This clone was picked up one time. The V call is TRBV5-6, the J call TRBJ1-5, with a weak D call TRBD1 (5 bases). The CDR3 is 14 residues long. Germline V gene sequence: CDR1 SGHDT, CDR2 YYEEEE. V dropped 4 bases and J dropped 4 bases, with 12 bases sitting between them. The CDR3 spells CASSGGRTNQPQHF. The DNA of the CDR3 is TGTGCCAGCAGCGGGGGGAGAACGAATCAGCCCCAGCATTTT.

The rearrangement uses TRBV4-1 and TRBJ1-6, with 7 bases matching TRBD1. The junction had 12 bases not matched to a gene; V was cut back by 0 bases and J by 7 bases. The CDR3 contains 18 residues. Germline CDR1 MGHRA, CDR2 YSYEKL. The CDR3 DNA follows: TGCGCCAGCAGCCAAGATCAAATTTTGACAGGGCAGAATTCACCCCTCCACTTT. As protein: CASSQDQILTGQNSPLHF.

V and J are TRBV7-2 and TRBJ2-3, with TRBD1 matching over 7 bases. The germline CDR1 and CDR2 sequences are SGHTA and FQGNSA. This CDR3 spans 14 amino acids. The ends lost 5 bases at V and 2 bases at J; junction bases unmatched: 4. This CDR3 is CASSPGQTTDTQYF. Here the CDR3 DNA reads TGTGCCAGCAGCCCGGGACAGACCACAGATACGCAGTATTTT.

The rearrangement joins TRBV5-1 to TRBJ1-2; tentatively, D is TRBD1 (5 bases). Germline CDR1 and CDR2: SGHRS and YFSETQ. The CDR3 consists of 14 residues. The V end was cut by 0 bases, the J end by 7 bases, with 13 bases between. The CDR3 loop reads CASSLEVGQGGYTF. CDR3 sequence (DNA): TGCGCCAGCAGCTTGGAGGTGGGGCAGGGTGGCTACACCTTC.

The V gene is TRBV19, the J gene TRBJ1-6, with TRBD1 matching over 8 bases. Per germline, CDR1 LNHDA and CDR2 SQIVND (reference sequence). V dropped 10 bases and J dropped 8; count of bases not matched to a gene: 4. This CDR3 comprises 12 residues. The CDR3 nucleotides read TGTGCCACCGGACAGGGCTATTCACCCCTCCACTTT. Amino acids: CATGQGYSPLHF.

The rearrangement uses TRBV6-5 and TRBJ2-7; D not resolved. Germline CDR1 is MNHEY and CDR2 is SVGAGI. V lost 6 bases, J lost 7 bases, and 10 bases lay in between. This CDR3 has 11 amino acids. The CDR3 spells CASRNLEEQYF. The CDR3 nucleotides read TGTGCCAGCAGAAATCTAGAGGAGCAGTACTTC.

This chain connects TRBV5-1 to TRBJ1-2; 7 positions agree with TRBD1. After removal of 5 bases from V and 7 bases from J, the junction contained 8 bases not matched to a gene. Germline lookup yields CDR1 SGHRS and CDR2 YFSETQ. CDR3 length: 13 amino acids. The CDR3 reads CASRFDREGGYTF. Here the CDR3 DNA reads TGCGCCAGCAGATTCGACAGGGAGGGTGGCTACACCTTC. The whole variable domain, remainder taken from reference TRBV5-1 and TRBJ1-2, is KAGVTQTPRYLIKTRGQQVTLSCSPISGHRSVSWYQQTPGQGLQFLFEYFSETQRNKGNFPGRFSGRQFSNSRSEMNVSTLELGDSALYLCASRFDREGGYTFGSGTRLTVV.

The chain links TRBV6-2 or TRBV6-3 to TRBJ1-1; no firm D call. Per germline, CDR1 MNHEY and CDR2 SVGEGT. V dropped 4 bases and J dropped 11 bases, with 17 bases sitting between them. The CDR3 has 13 amino acids. The CDR3 DNA reads TGTGCCAGCAGTTTGGGCCAACCGGCCGGGGCTTTCTTT. Translated, it gives CASSLGQPAGAFF.

The chain is built from TRBV2 and TRBJ2-7; no clear D. The CDR3 is 15 residues long. The ends were cut back, 1 base at V and 2 bases at J, with 12 bases in the middle. CDR1 SNHLY and CDR2 FYNNEI come from the germline V gene. CDR3 sequence (DNA): TGTGCCAGCAGTGAAGAACGCCAGGCAGCCTACGAGCAGTACTTC. Encoded protein: CASSEERQAAYEQYF. Full variable domain (missing parts from reference TRBV2 and TRBJ2-7): EPEVTQTPSHQVTQMGQEVILRCVPISNHLYFYWYRQILGQKVEFLVSFYNNEISEKSEIFDDQFSVERPDGSNFTLKIRSTKLEDSAMYFCASSEERQAAYEQYFGPGTRLTVT.

This clone was seen many times. The rearrangement joins TRBV5-5 to TRBJ2-7; TRBD2 matches at 7 bases. Germline V gene data show CDR1 as SGHKS and CDR2 as YYEKEE (reference sequence). The CDR3 has 16 amino acids. The ends lost 5 bases at V and 2 bases at J; junction bases unmatched: 13. The CDR3 spells CASRHRLAELTYEQYF. The DNA for the CDR3 is TGTGCCAGCAGGCATCGCCTAGCGGAACTAACCTACGAGCAGTACTTC.